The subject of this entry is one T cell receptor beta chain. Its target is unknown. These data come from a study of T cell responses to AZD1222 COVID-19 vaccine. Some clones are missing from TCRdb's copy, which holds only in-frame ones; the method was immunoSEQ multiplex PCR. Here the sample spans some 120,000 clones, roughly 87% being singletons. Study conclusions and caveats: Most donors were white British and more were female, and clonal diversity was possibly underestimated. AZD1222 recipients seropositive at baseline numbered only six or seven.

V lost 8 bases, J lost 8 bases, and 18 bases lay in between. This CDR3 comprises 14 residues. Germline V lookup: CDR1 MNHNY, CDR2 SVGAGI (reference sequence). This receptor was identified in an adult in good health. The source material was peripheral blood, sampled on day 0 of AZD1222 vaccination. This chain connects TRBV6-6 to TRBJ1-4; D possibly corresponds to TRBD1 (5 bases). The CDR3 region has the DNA TGTGCCAGCGGAACTCAGGGAGGGGTCGAAAAACTGTTTTTT. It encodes CASGTQGGVEKLFF.